This T cell receptor beta chain was identified in a study of cytomegalovirus exposure and HLA in healthy donors. Deletions cut 5 bases from V and 9 bases from J, with 23 bases between. CDR3 length: 16 amino acids. Germline CDR1 is SGHAT and CDR2 is FQNNGV. Vbeta (60) and Jbeta (13) primers were used in the PCR. TCRdb's table, derived via immunoSEQ multiplex PCR, lists solely in-frame clones and lacks some. This sample yields around 130,000 clones, of which under 70% are seen a single time; 1.5% belongs to the top ten. Notes on this clone: The antigen is not known.

Points from the study as a whole: When a later analysis compared HLA-associated TCR beta chains with equally common others, the HLA-associated chains turned out to be more clonally expanded and to have lower generation probabilities.

The sequenced sample consisted of PBMCs. V and J are TRBV11-2 and TRBJ2-1, with D perhaps TRBD2 (7 bases). The sequence derives from a man aged 18-30 years in good health and CMV-seronegative. The DNA of the CDR3 is TGTGCCAGCAGCCAAATGGCGGGGGCCATGTTATTTGAGCAGTTCTTC. Translated: CASSQMAGAMLFEQFF. The variable domain in full, with the rest retrieved from reference TRBV11-2 and TRBJ2-1, is EAGVAQSPRYKIIEKRQSVAFWCNPISGHATLYWYQQILGQGPKLLIQFQNNGVVDDSQLPKDRFSAERLKGVDSTLKIQPAKLEDSAVYLCASSQMAGAMLFEQFFGPGTRLTVL.